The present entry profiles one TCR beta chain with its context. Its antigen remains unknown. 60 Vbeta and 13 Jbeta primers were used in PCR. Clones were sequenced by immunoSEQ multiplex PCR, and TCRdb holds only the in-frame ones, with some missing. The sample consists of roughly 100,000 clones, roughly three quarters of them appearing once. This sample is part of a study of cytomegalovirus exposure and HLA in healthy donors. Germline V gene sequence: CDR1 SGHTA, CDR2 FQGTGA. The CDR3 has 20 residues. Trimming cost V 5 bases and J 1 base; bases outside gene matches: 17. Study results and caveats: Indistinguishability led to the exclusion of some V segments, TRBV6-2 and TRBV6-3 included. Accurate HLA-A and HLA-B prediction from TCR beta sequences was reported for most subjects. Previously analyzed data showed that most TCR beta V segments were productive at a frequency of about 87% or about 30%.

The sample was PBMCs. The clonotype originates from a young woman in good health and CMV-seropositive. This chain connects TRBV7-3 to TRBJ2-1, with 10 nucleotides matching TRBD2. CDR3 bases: TGTGCCAGCAGCCGAAAATCAGCTAGCGGGAGTCCGGTTTCCTACAATGAGCAGTTCTTC. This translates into CASSRKSASGSPVSYNEQFF.